These 27 T cell receptor beta chains were sequenced from one sample in a study of tissue T cells after allogeneic stem cell transplantation. Clones were read by immunoSEQ multiplex PCR, and TCRdb kept only the in-frame ones, dropping some. The profile shows about 22,000 clones, around 77% of them singletons. Material: spleen. The receptors were gathered from a female BALB/c mouse in good health. The strain bears MHC haplotype H2-d.

This clone has a single count. Any gene name here is a mouse gene name. The CDR3 is cut off 1 residue early in the read; its end comes from the germline J gene. The chain recombines TRBV3 with TRBJ1-1, with 7 bases identical to TRBD1. CDR3 length: 12 amino acids. CDR1 is SNHLY and CDR2 is FYNGKV in the germline V gene (reference sequence). Trimming cost V 2 bases and J 7 bases; bases outside gene matches: 1. The CDR3 bases that were read are TGTGCCAGCAGCTTACAGGGGGGAGAAGTCTTC. Translating gives CASSLQGGEVF. The full CDR3 reads CASSLQGGEVFF.

This clone was observed a few times. Gene labels here are mouse ones. The sequenced fragment ends 1 residue before the CDR3 boundary, so the rest is inferred from the germline J gene. J is TRBJ2-7 and V is TRBV13-2, with TRBD2 identical over 9 bases. This CDR3 has 14 residues. The V segment lost 3 bases and the J segment 0 bases; nucleotides outside the gene matches: 1. The V gene's germline CDR1 is NNHNN and CDR2 SYGAGS (reference sequence). This chain's CDR3 is CASGGTGDSYEQYF. CDR3 DNA (partial): TGTGCCAGCGGTGGGACTGGGGACTCCTATGAACAGTAC.

This clone was seen more than once but under ten times. Genes and germline are mouse. The CDR3 end lies 1 residue beyond the end of the read and is filled in from the germline J gene. The same CDR3 can be traced to other DNA sequences in this sample. The chain carries TRBV20 and TRBJ1-3, with D tentatively TRBD1 (6 bases). This CDR3 is 13 amino acids long. Germline assignment: CDR1 GFQATS and CDR2 STVNSAI. Trimming shortened V by 0 bases and J by 4 bases, and 7 bases separated the two germline ends. The part of the CDR3 DNA that was read is TGTGGTGCTAGGGACAGGGGCGGAAATACGCTCTAT. It translates to CGARDRGGNTLY. The full-length CDR3 reads as CGARDRGGNTLYF. Supplemented by reference TRBV20 and TRBJ1-3, the full variable domain reads GALVYQYPRRTICKSGTSMRMECQAVGFQATSVAWYRQSPQKTFELIALSTVNSAIKYEQNFTQEKFPISHPNLSFSSMTVLNAYLEDRGLYLCGARDRGGNTLYFGEGSRLIVV.

About this clone itself: Gene labels here are mouse ones. The CDR3 loop reads CASSMVDTGNTLYF. Incomplete CDR3 DNA: TGTGCCAGCAGTATGGTGGACACAGGAAATACGCTCTAT. The chain couples TRBV19 to TRBJ1-3; perhaps TRBD1 as D (5 bases). Coverage ceases 1 residue before the CDR3 finishes, and the germline J gene fills in the end. V gave up 2 bases and J gave up 4 bases, with 10 bases separating them. The germline gives CDR1 FNHDT, CDR2 SITEND (reference sequence). This CDR3 comprises 14 residues.

Turning to this clone: Germline and genes here are mouse. The read ends 1 residue early relative to the CDR3; the germline J gene fills the gap. The chain uses TRBV19 and TRBJ1-6; no clear D. TRBJ1-6 is filed as an ORF, its function uncertain. The CDR3 contains 15 residues. CDR1 and CDR2 from the germline V gene are FNHDT and SITEND (reference sequence). Trimming took 4 bases from V and 0 from J, leaving 8 bases between them. CDR3 sequence reads: CASSVGPSYNSPLYF. The CDR3 DNA, read in part, is TGTGCCAGCAGTGTCGGGCCTTCCTATAATTCGCCCCTCTAC.

About this clone itself: The genes are named according to mouse. The read gets to within 1 residue of the CDR3 end, and the germline J gene fills in the rest. V and J are TRBV1 and TRBJ2-7; TRBD1 is a possible D gene (6 bases). Germline CDR1 reads NSQYPW; CDR2 reads LRSPGD (reference sequence). The V end lost 0 bases, the J end lost 4 bases, and 10 bases lay between the germline ends. The CDR3 is made up of 14 amino acids. CDR3: CTCSADGTSYEQYF. The DNA read from the CDR3 is TGCACCTGCAGTGCAGATGGGACATCATATGAACAGTAC.

The sample holds a few counts of this clone. Mouse gene names apply. Read coverage stops 1 residue before the CDR3 terminus; the germline J gene supplies the remainder. This sequence joins TRBV29 and TRBJ2-7; D unresolved. The CDR3 is 11 residues long. The V gene's germline CDR1 is MSHET and CDR2 SYDVDS. V shed 5 bases and J shed 4 bases, with 6 bases lying between them. The covered CDR3 bases are TGTGCTAGCAGTCCCAAGTATGAACAGTAC. Its protein is CASSPKYEQY. From start to end, the CDR3 is CASSPKYEQYF.

For this clone: Genes and germline come from the mouse. From the germline J gene comes the end of the CDR3, since the read stops 1 residue before it. The sample contains more than one DNA sequence encoding this CDR3. This chain connects TRBV5 to TRBJ1-3; 9 nucleotides match TRBD1. The CDR3 is made up of 15 amino acids. Per the germline V gene, CDR1 is LGHNA and CDR2 is YNLKQL (reference sequence). The trim removed 3 bases at V and 2 bases at J, leaving 2 bases unmatched. CDR3 DNA (partial): TGTGCCAGCAGCCAGACAGGGGGAACTGGAAATACGCTCTAT. This encodes CASSQTGGTGNTLY. In full, the CDR3 reads CASSQTGGTGNTLYF.

Worth noting for this clone: Here the gene names and germline are mouse. The sequenced fragment ends 1 residue before the CDR3 boundary, so the rest is inferred from the germline J gene. The V and J genes are TRBV29 and TRBJ2-4; TRBD1 might be the D (5 bases). The V end lost 2 bases, the J end lost 4 bases, and 7 bases lay between the germline ends. From germline, CDR1 is MSHET and CDR2 SYDVDS. The CDR3 totals 13 residues. The CDR3 sequence: CASSLRQKNTLYF. The sequenced CDR3 bases are TGTGCTAGCAGTTTAAGACAGAAAAACACCTTGTAC.

Points on this clone: Any gene name here is a mouse gene name. The CDR3 end is not reached by the read, which stops 1 residue before it; the germline J gene fills it in. V gene TRBV29 combines with J gene TRBJ1-1; TRBD1 aligns across 9 bases. Germline-derived CDR1 and CDR2 are MSHET and SYDVDS. This CDR3 spans 14 amino acids. With 6 bases clipped from V and 4 bases from J, the junction kept 6 bases outside the gene matches. The CDR3 region is CASSPGTGSTEVFF. The CDR3 bases that were read are TGTGCTAGCAGCCCCGGGACAGGGTCCACAGAAGTCTTC. Full variable domain (outside the CDR3, taken from reference TRBV29 and TRBJ1-1): DMKVTQMPRYLIKRMGENVLLECGQDMSHETMYWYRQDPGLGLQLIYISYDVDSNSEGDIPKGYRVSRKKREHFSLILDSAKTNQTSVYFCASSPGTGSTEVFFGKGTRLTVV.

Details on this clone: Gene names and germline match the mouse. The read finishes 1 residue shy of the CDR3 end, and the germline J gene is used to complete it. The chain has TRBV13-3 and TRBJ2-1, with 12 positions matching TRBD2. The CDR3 is 17 residues long. Germline V gene sequence: CDR1 NNHDY, CDR2 SYVADS. The ends lost 3 bases at V and 0 bases at J; junction bases unmatched: 4. The CDR3 DNA, read in part, is TGTGCCAGCAGTGTCCGGGACTGGGGGGATAACTATGCTGAGCAGTTC. Residues: CASSVRDWGDNYAEQF. In full, the CDR3 reads CASSVRDWGDNYAEQFF.

Comments on this clone: The gene names given are mouse names. The sequence runs out 1 residue before the end of the CDR3; the remainder is reconstructed from the germline J gene. V is TRBV13-3 and J is TRBJ2-2, with a tentative D call TRBD1 (5 bases). This CDR3 is 14 amino acids long. The V gene lost 0 bases and the J gene lost 6 bases, with 9 bases spanning the gap. Germline V gives CDR1 NNHDY, CDR2 SYVADS. Incomplete CDR3 DNA: TGTGCCAGCAGTGATGCACAGGTTCCCGGGCAGCTCTAC. Amino acids: CASSDAQVPGQLY. The whole CDR3 region reads CASSDAQVPGQLYF. The whole variable domain, remainder taken from reference TRBV13-3 and TRBJ2-2, is EAAVTQSPRSKVAVTGGKVTLSCHQTNNHDYMYWYRQDTGHGLRLIHYSYVADSTEKGDIPDGYKASRPSQENFSLILELASLSQTAVYFCASSDAQVPGQLYFGEGSKLTVL.

As for this clone: Any gene name here is a mouse gene name. From the germline J gene comes the end of the CDR3, since the read stops 1 residue before it. The genes are TRBV29 and TRBJ2-5, with D unresolved. In germline, CDR1 is MSHET, CDR2 SYDVDS. Trimming took off 0 bases at V and 2 bases at J, with 6 bases between the two ends. The CDR3 runs 14 residues. Here the CDR3 reads CASSLSPGQDTQYF. CDR3 DNA (partial): TGTGCTAGCAGTTTATCGCCAGGCCAAGACACCCAGTAC.

Comment on this clone: Mouse names are used for the genes. The read halts 1 residue ahead of the CDR3 end, with the missing end drawn from the germline J gene. The chain joins TRBV19 to TRBJ2-3; 10 bases are shared with TRBD2. Trimming removed 6 bases from V and 1 base from J; junction bases left unmatched: 8. The CDR3 consists of 16 residues. The germline gives CDR1 FNHDT, CDR2 SITEND (reference sequence). CDR3 protein: CASTGWGGRGAETLYF. The CDR3 bases that were read are TGTGCCAGCACCGGCTGGGGGGGCCGGGGTGCAGAAACGCTGTAT. The whole variable domain, remainder taken from reference TRBV19 and TRBJ2-3, is GGIITQTPKFLIGQEGQKLTLKCQQNFNHDTMYWYRQDSGKGLRLIYYSITENDLQKGDLSEGYDASREKKSSFSLTVTSAQKNEMAVFLCASTGWGGRGAETLYFGSGTRLTVL.

In regard to this clone: The genes are named according to mouse. The read ends 1 residue early relative to the CDR3; the germline J gene fills the gap. The J gene is TRBJ2-2, the V gene TRBV5, with unresolved D. Trimming removed 1 base at V and 1 base at J, with 7 bases between. Looked up from germline, CDR1 is LGHNA and CDR2 is YNLKQL (reference sequence). The CDR3 totals 15 residues. The sequenced part of the CDR3 DNA is TGTGCCAGCAGCCAAGCGCGGGGAAACACCGGGCAGCTCTAC. It is translated as CASSQARGNTGQLY. The full-length CDR3 reads as CASSQARGNTGQLYF.

Remarks on this clone: One end of the junction does not line up with germline, which may come from a read error. Genes and germline are mouse. The sequence runs out 1 residue before the end of the CDR3; the remainder is reconstructed from the germline J gene. The chain recombines TRBV20 with TRBJ1-3; 7 bases fit TRBD1. Germline CDR1 reads GFQATS; CDR2 reads STVNSAI. The CDR3 runs to 13 residues. The CDR3 sequence: CGAGDSSGNTLYF. The DNA read from the CDR3 is TGTGGTGCTGGGGACAGTTCTGGAAATACGCTCTAT.

On this clone: These gene names are mouse names. The CDR3 extends 1 residue past the end of the read, so its final part is completed from the germline J gene. The V call is TRBV29, the J call TRBJ1-6, with D maybe TRBD1 (5 bases). TRBJ1-6 is an ORF for which the function is uncertain. The CDR3 covers 13 residues. Trimming pared 5 bases from V and 7 bases from J, leaving 9 bases between. Germline V CDR1 and CDR2: MSHET, SYDVDS. This CDR3 is CASSPGWNSPLYF. The CDR3 bases that were read are TGTGCTAGCAGTCCAGGGTGGAATTCGCCCCTCTAC.

This clone showed up just a few times. Gene names refer to mouse genes. The read ends 1 residue early relative to the CDR3; the germline J gene fills the gap. The chain couples TRBV20 to TRBJ2-7; the D gene is possibly TRBD1 (6 bases). The CDR3 covers 12 residues. CDR1 and CDR2 from the germline V gene are GFQATS and STVNSAI. The ends were cut back, 4 bases at V and 4 bases at J, with 11 bases in the middle. CDR3 loop: CGANRDKYEQYF. CDR3 bases read: TGTGGTGCTAACCGGGACAAATATGAACAGTAC.

This clone is a singleton in its sample. The germline and genes are mouse ones. The CDR3 end is not reached by the read, which stops 1 residue before it; the germline J gene fills it in. This chain connects TRBV13-1 to TRBJ1-4; the match to TRBD1 covers 9 bases. The CDR3 is 13 amino acids. With V trimmed by 7 bases and J by 4 bases, 2 bases remained unmatched. Germline V gene data show CDR1 as NSHNY and CDR2 as SYGAGN. The CDR3 sequence: CASRDRVNERLFF. Incomplete CDR3 DNA: TGTGCCAGCCGGGACAGGGTCAACGAAAGATTATTT.

In regard to this clone: Gene names denote mouse genes. The missing CDR3 end, 1 residue past where the read stops, is filled in from the germline J gene. The chain carries TRBV2 and TRBJ2-5; 8 bases are shared with TRBD2. CDR3 length equals 15 residues. V was pared by 0 bases and J by 10 bases, with 9 bases of the junction left unmatched. CDR1 and CDR2 (germline): LGHNA, YSYQKL. This CDR3 reads CASSQEGGGARPQYF. CDR3 DNA, as far as it was read: TGTGCCAGCAGCCAAGAAGGGGGGGGCGCCCGCCCCCAGTAC.

In the case of this clone: Genes and germline come from the mouse. Sequencing ends 1 residue short of the CDR3 end; the germline J gene provides the rest. The chain combines TRBV19 with TRBJ1-6; no clear D. Being an ORF, TRBJ1-6 has a function that is uncertain. The CDR3 loop spans 15 amino acids. V gave up 2 bases and J gave up 1 base, with 7 bases separating them. Germline V gene data show CDR1 as FNHDT and CDR2 as SITEND (reference sequence). The covered CDR3 bases are TGTGCCAGCAGTATGGAGGGATCCTATAATTCGCCCCTCTAC. This gives the protein CASSMEGSYNSPLY. The entire CDR3 reads CASSMEGSYNSPLYF.

This clone was seen once. Mouse gene names apply. The CDR3 goes on 1 residue after the read ends, and that part is filled in from the germline J gene. The chain uses TRBV13-1 and TRBJ2-3; 7 bases map to TRBD2. The CDR3 has 15 amino acids. After removal of 0 bases from V and 2 bases from J, the junction contained 3 bases not matched to a gene. The germline CDR1 and CDR2 sequences are NSHNY and SYGAGN. Incomplete CDR3 DNA: TGTGCCAGCAGTGATGCATGGGGGGTTGCAGAAACGCTGTAT. This sequence encodes CASSDAWGVAETLY. The complete CDR3 reads CASSDAWGVAETLYF.

Of note for this clone: Gene names denote mouse genes. The CDR3: CASSDHDRGFSAETLYF. The covered CDR3 bases are TGTGCCAGCAGTGACCATGACAGGGGATTTAGTGCAGAAACGCTGTAT. The chain has TRBV13-1 and TRBJ2-3, with TRBD1 matching over 8 bases. The read terminates 1 residue before the CDR3 end, so the remaining end is supplied by the germline J gene. This CDR3 region has 17 residues. V trimming: 2 bases; J trimming: 0 bases; junction bases outside the gene matches: 8. Germline lookup yields CDR1 NSHNY and CDR2 SYGAGN.

This clone has a handful of counts. Gene and germline names: mouse. The read stops 1 residue short of the end of the CDR3; the missing end is completed from the germline J gene. The chain joins TRBV19 to TRBJ2-5; 7 bases fit TRBD1. Germline lookup yields CDR1 FNHDT and CDR2 SITEND (reference sequence). Trimming cost V 1 base and J 7 bases; bases outside gene matches: 3. The CDR3 runs 13 residues. The CDR3 protein is CASSITGENTQYF. The CDR3 bases that were read are TGTGCCAGCAGTATAACAGGGGAAAACACCCAGTAC.

To note about this clone: Genes and germline are mouse. The CDR3 end lies 1 residue beyond the end of the read and is filled in from the germline J gene. The chain recombines TRBV5 with TRBJ2-1; 9 bases agree with TRBD1. V lost 4 bases, J lost 7 bases, and 5 bases stayed unmatched. The germline V gene has CDR1 LGHNA and CDR2 YNLKQL (reference sequence). The length of the CDR3 is 14 residues. The covered CDR3 bases are TGTGCCAGCAGCCTCGGACAGGGGAGGGCTGAGCAGTTC. Protein product: CASSLGQGRAEQF. The entire CDR3 is CASSLGQGRAEQFF.

This clone showed up just a few times. Germline and genes: mouse. The sequenced fragment ends 1 residue before the CDR3 boundary, so the rest is inferred from the germline J gene. The rearrangement joins TRBV2 to TRBJ2-7; 8 bases line up with TRBD2. Trimming cost V 4 bases and J 0 bases; bases outside gene matches: 2. CDR1 and CDR2 (germline): LGHNA, YSYQKL. The CDR3 totals 14 residues. CDR3 bases read: TGTGCCAGCAGCCGAGACTGGGGCTCCTATGAACAGTAC. Amino acids: CASSRDWGSYEQY. The entire CDR3 sequence reads CASSRDWGSYEQYF.

In regard to this clone: The gene symbols are mouse symbols. The read stops 1 residue short of the end of the CDR3; the missing end is completed from the germline J gene. The rearrangement uses TRBV13-2 and TRBJ2-4; maybe TRBD2 (6 bases). This CDR3 is 12 amino acids long. V lost 3 bases and J 5 bases, leaving 7 bases between the germline ends. Germline loops: CDR1 NNHNN, CDR2 SYGAGS (reference sequence). The part of the CDR3 DNA that was read is TGTGCCAGCGGTGGTGGGGGAAACACCTTGTAC. Residues: CASGGGGNTLY. The full-length CDR3 reads as CASGGGGNTLYF.